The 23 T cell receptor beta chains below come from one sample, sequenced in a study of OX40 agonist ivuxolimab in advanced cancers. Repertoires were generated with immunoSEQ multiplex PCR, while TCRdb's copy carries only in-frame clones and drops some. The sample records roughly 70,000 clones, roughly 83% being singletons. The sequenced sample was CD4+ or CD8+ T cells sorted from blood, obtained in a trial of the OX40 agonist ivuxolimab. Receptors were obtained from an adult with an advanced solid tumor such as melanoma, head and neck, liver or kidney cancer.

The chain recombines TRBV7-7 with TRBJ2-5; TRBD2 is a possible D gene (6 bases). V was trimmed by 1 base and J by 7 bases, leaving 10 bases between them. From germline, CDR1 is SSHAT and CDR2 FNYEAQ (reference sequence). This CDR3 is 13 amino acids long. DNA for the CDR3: TGTGCCAGCAGCTTAGGGCAGGGAGGGACCCAGTACTTC. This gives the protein CASSLGQGGTQYF. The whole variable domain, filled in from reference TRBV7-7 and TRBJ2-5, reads GAGVSQSPRYKVTKRGQDVTLRCDPISSHATLYWYQQALGQGPEFLTYFNYEAQPDKSGLPSDRFSAERPEGSISTLTIQRTEQRDSAMYRCASSLGQGGTQYFGPGTRLLVL.

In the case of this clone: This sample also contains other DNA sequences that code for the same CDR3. The CDR3 protein is CASSFSGQNEQYF. The CDR3 bases are TGTGCCAGCAGTTTCTCCGGACAGAACGAGCAGTACTTC. The chain combines TRBV27 with TRBJ2-7; a possible D gene is TRBD1 (6 bases). The V end was cut by 3 bases, the J end by 5 bases, with 11 bases between. Germline V gives CDR1 MNHEY, CDR2 SMNVEV (reference sequence). The CDR3 spans 13 residues.

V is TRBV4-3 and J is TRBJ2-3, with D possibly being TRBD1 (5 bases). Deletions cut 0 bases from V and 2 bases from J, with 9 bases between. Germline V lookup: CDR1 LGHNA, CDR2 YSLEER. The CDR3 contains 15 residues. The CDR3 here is CASSQEGLPTDTQYF. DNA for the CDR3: TGCGCCAGCAGCCAAGAGGGGCTACCCACAGATACGCAGTATTTT.

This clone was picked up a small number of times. The CDR3 loop is CASSLAAVEQYF. CDR3 sequence (DNA): TGTGCCAGCAGCTTAGCAGCAGTCGAGCAGTACTTC. The chain recombines TRBV7-2 with TRBJ2-7; D gene unclear. The CDR3 runs to 12 residues. CDR1 is SGHTA and CDR2 is FQGNSA in the germline V gene. The V end lost 0 bases, the J end lost 6 bases, and 6 bases lay between the germline ends.

CDR3 nucleotide sequence: TGTGCCAGCAGCGTAGGTAAAAGCTCTGGAAACACCATATATTTT. This encodes CASSVGKSSGNTIYF. V usage is TRBV9 and J usage is TRBJ1-3, with D hard to call. Trimming cost V 0 bases and J 0 bases, with 7 bases left between them. This CDR3 is 15 amino acids long. In germline, CDR1 is SGDLS, CDR2 YYNGEE.

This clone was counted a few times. CDR3 loop: CASRLRGQGTQPQHF. The CDR3 coding sequence is TGTGCCAGCCGCCTCCGGGGGCAGGGAACTCAGCCCCAGCATTTT. The chain uses TRBV6-6 and TRBJ1-5; TRBD1 is a possible D gene (6 bases). The CDR3 is 15 residues long. Between the trimmed V and J ends, which lost 8 bases and 6 bases, there was a span of 20 bases. Looked up from germline, CDR1 is MNHNY and CDR2 is SVGAGI (reference sequence).

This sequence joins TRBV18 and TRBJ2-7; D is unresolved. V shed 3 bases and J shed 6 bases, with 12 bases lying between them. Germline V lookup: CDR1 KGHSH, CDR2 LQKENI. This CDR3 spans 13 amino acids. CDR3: CASSPPPPAEQYF. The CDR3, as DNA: TGTGCCAGCTCACCGCCCCCCCCGGCCGAGCAGTACTTC.

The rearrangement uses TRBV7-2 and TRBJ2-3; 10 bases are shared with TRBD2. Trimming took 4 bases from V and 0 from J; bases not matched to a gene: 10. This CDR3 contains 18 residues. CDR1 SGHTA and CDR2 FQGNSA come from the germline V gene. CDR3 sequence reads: CASSSRGLARSSTDTQYF. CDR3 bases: TGTGCCAGCAGCTCTAGGGGACTAGCGCGTTCTAGCACAGATACGCAGTATTTT.

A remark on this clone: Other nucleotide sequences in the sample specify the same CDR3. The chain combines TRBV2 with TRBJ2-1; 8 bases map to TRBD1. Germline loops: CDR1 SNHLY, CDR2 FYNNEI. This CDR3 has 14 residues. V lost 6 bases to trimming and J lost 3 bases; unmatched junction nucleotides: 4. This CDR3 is CASRRQGNYNEQFF. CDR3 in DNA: TGTGCCAGCAGGCGACAGGGGAACTACAATGAGCAGTTCTTC.

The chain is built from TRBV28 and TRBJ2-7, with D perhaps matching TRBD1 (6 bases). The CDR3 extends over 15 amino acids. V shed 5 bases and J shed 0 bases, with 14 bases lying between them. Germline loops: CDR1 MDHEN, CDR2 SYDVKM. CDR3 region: CASSPPNRASYEQYF. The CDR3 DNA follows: TGTGCCAGCAGTCCCCCAAACAGGGCCTCCTACGAGCAGTACTTC. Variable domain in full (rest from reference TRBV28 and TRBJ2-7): DVKVTQSSRYLVKRTGEKVFLECVQDMDHENMFWYRQDPGLGLRLIYFSYDVKMKEKGDIPEGYSVSREKKERFSLILESASTNQTSMYLCASSPPNRASYEQYFGPGTRLTVT.

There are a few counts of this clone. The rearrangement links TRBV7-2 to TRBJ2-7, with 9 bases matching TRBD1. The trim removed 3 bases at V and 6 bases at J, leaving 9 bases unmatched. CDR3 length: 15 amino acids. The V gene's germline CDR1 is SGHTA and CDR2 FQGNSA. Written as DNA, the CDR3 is TGTGCCAGCAGCTTCCGGGACAGGGTGACTGGCGAGCAGTACTTC. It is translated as CASSFRDRVTGEQYF. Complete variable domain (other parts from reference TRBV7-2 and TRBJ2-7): GAGVSQSPSNKVTEKGKDVELRCDPISGHTALYWYRQSLGQGLEFLIYFQGNSAPDKSGLPSDRFSAERTGGSVSTLTIQRTQQEDSAVYLCASSFRDRVTGEQYFGPGTRLTVT.

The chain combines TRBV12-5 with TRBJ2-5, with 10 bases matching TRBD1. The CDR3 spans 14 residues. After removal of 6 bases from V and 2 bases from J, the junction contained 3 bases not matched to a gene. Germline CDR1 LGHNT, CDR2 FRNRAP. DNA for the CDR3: TGTGCTAGTGGACCGGGACAGGGGCAAGAGACCCAGTACTTC. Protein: CASGPGQGQETQYF.

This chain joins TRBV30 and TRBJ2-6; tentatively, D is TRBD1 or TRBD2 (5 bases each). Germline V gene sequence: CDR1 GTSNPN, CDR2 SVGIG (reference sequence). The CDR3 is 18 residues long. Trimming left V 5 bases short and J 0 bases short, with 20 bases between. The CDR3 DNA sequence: TGTGCCTGGCTATATCCGGGACGGCTAACCTCTGGGGCCAACGTCCTGACTTTC. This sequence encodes CAWLYPGRLTSGANVLTF.

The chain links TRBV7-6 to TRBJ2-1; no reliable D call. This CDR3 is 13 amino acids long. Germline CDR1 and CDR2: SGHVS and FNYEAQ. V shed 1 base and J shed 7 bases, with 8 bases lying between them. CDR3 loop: CASSLVLGNEQFF. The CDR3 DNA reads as TGTGCCAGCAGCTTAGTTCTGGGTAATGAGCAGTTCTTC.

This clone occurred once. The CDR3 nucleotides are TGTGCCAGCAGTGTTTCCGGGACAGCGAACACTGAAGCTTTCTTT. Its translation: CASSVSGTANTEAFF. The rearrangement joins TRBV6-5 to TRBJ1-1, with 7 bases lining up with TRBD1. This CDR3 is built from 15 residues. J lost 1 base, V lost 5 bases, and 7 bases had no gene match. In germline, CDR1 is MNHEY, CDR2 SVGAGI.

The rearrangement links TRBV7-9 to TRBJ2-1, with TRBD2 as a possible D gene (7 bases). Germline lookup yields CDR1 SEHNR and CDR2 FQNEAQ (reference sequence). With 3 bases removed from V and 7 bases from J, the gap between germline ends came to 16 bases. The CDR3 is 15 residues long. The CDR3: CASSLGGGASNEQFF. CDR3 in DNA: TGTGCCAGCAGCTTGGGAGGGGGGGCCTCGAATGAGCAGTTCTTC. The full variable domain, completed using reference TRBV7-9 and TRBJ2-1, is DTGVSQNPRHKITKRGQNVTFRCDPISEHNRLYWYRQTLGQGPEFLTYFQNEAQLEKSRLLSDRFSAERPKGSFSTLEIQRTEQGDSAMYLCASSLGGGASNEQFFGPGTRLTVL.

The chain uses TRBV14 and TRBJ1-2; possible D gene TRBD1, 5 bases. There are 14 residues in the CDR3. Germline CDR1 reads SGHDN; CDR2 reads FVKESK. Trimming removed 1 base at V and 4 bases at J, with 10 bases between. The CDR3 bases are TGTGCCAGCAGCCAAGGTGGGACGGTCTATGGCTACACCTTC. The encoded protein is CASSQGGTVYGYTF.

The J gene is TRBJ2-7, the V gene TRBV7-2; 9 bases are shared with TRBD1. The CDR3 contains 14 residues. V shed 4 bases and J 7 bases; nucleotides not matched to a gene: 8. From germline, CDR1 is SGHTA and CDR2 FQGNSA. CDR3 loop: CASSSGTGSREQYF. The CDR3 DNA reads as TGTGCCAGCAGCTCCGGGACAGGGTCGAGAGAGCAGTACTTC.

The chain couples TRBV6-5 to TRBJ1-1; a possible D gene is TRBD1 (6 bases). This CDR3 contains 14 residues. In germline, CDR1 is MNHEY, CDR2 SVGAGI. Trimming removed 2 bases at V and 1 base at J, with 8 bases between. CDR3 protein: CASSYAGQNTEAFF. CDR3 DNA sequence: TGTGCCAGCAGTTACGCGGGACAGAACACTGAAGCTTTCTTT.

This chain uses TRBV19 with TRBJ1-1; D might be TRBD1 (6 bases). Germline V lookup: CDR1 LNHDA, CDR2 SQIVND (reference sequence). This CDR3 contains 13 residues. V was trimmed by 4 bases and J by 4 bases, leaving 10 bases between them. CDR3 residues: CASSKDRITEAFF. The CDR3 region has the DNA TGTGCCAGTAGTAAAGACAGGATCACTGAAGCTTTCTTT.

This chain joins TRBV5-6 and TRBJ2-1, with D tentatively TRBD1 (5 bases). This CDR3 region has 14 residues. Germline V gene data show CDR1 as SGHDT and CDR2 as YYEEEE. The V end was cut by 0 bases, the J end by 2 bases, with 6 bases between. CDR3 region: CASSLVQAYNEQFF. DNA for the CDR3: TGTGCCAGCAGCTTGGTACAGGCCTACAATGAGCAGTTCTTC.

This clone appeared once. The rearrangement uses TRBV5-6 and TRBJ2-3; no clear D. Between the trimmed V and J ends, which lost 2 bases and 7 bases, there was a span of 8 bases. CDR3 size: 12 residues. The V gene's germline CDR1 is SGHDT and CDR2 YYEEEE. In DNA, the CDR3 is TGTGCCAGCAGCTTCGACCTCTATACGCAGTATTTT. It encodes CASSFDLYTQYF.

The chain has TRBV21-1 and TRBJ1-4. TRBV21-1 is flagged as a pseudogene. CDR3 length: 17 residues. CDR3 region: CASSKALERGIGEKLFF. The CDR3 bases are TGTGCCAGCAGCAAAGCGCTGGAACGGGGGATAGGTGAAAAACTGTTTTTT.